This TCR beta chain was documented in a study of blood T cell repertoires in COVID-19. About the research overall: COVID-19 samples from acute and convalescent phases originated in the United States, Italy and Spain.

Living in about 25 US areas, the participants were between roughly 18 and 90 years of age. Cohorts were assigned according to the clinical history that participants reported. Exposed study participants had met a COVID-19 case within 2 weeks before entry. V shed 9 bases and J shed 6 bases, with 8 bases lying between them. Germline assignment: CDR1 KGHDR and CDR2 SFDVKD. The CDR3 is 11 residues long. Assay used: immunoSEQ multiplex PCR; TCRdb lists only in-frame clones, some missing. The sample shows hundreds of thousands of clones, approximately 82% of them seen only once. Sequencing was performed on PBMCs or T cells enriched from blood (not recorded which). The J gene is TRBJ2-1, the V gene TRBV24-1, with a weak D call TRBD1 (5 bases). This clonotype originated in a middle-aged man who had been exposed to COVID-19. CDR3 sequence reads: CATERGNEQFF. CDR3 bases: TGTGCCACCGAAAGGGGCAATGAGCAGTTCTTC.